The clone carrying this T cell receptor (beta chain) was found many times. Per the original methods: A papillary thyroid cancer distant-metastasis classifier was built from CDR3 differences across clinicopathological groups. MiXCR reprocessed the PCR reads for TCRdb. Clone size and V and J calls follow TCRdb, not the original study. The data show about 20,000 clones, with 10% to 15% seen just once and about 6% held by the top ten. The data derive from a study of metastatic and nonmetastatic thyroid tumors. Turning to the study itself: The authors compared repertoires across blood and tumor or nodule tissue from malignant and benign thyroid patients.

Ahead of thyroid surgery, no patient had received treatment of any kind. This CDR3 region has 14 residues. V was cut by 6 bases and J by 6 bases, with 15 bases left in between. Germline values: CDR1 LNHDA, CDR2 SQIVND (reference sequence). This receptor was taken from a male donor with papillary thyroid cancer or a benign thyroid nodule (not recorded which). Some clones in this sample may be carry-over from other donors' samples. The V and J genes are TRBV19 and TRBJ1-5; D gene unclear. The sample comprised blood. The CDR3 sequence: CASSNPRVGQPQHF. The CDR3 DNA is TGTGCCAGTAGCAATCCCCGGGTTGGTCAGCCCCAGCATTTT.